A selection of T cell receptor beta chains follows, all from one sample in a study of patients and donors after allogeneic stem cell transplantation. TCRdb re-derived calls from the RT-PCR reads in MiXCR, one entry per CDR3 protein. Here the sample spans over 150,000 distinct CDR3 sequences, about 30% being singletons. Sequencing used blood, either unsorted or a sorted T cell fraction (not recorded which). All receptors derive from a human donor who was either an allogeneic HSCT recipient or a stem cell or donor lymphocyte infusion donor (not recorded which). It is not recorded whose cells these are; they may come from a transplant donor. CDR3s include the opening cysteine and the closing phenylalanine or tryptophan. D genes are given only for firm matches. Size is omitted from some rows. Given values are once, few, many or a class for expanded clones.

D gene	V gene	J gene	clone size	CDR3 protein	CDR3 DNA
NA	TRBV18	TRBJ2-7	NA	CASSPWGRGEQYF	TGTGCCAGCTCACCCTGGGGACGGGGCGAGCAGTACTTC
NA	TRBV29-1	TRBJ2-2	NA	CSVEGWDIVASGSTGELFF	TGCAGCGTTGAAGGTTGGGATATAGTGGCAAGCGGGTCCACCGGGGAGCTGTTTTTT
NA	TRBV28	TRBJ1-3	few	CASRNPGHPSSGNTIYF	TGTGCCAGCAGAAACCCGGGCCACCCGAGCTCTGGAAACACCATATATTTT
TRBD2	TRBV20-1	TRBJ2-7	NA	CSAATSGRGAYEQYF	TGCAGTGCTGCGACTAGCGGGAGGGGAGCCTACGAGCAGTACTTC
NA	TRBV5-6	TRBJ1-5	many	CASSLALEGQPQHF	TGTGCCAGCAGCTTGGCTCTGGAGGGTCAGCCCCAGCATTTT
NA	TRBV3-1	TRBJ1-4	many	CASSQVVSVNEKLFF	TGTGCCAGCAGCCAAGTGGTTAGCGTCAATGAAAAACTGTTTTTT
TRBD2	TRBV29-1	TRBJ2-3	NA	CSVGAGGLGTDTQYF	TGCAGCGTTGGGGCGGGAGGGCTTGGCACAGATACGCAGTATTTT
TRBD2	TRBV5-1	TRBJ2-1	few	CASSYGTSGKSEQFF	TGCGCCAGCAGCTACGGGACTAGCGGGAAGAGTGAGCAGTTCTTC
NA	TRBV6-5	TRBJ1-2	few	CASKTGWPNYGYTF	TGTGCCAGCAAAACAGGATGGCCTAACTATGGCTACACCTTC
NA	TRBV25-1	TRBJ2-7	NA	CASSDSTDYEQYF	TGTGCCAGCAGTGATTCGACAGACTACGAGCAGTACTTC
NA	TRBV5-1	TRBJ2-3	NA	CASSSDGGKGDTQYF	TGCGCCAGCAGCTCCGACGGAGGCAAGGGAGATACGCAGTATTTT
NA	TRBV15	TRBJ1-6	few	CATSRDTTVRALHF	TGTGCCACCAGCAGAGATACAACCGTACGAGCCCTCCACTTT
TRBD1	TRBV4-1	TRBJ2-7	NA	CASSQFRQGAYEQYF	TGCGCCAGCAGCCAGTTCCGACAGGGAGCCTACGAGCAGTACTTC
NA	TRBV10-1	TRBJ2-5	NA	CARVETQYF	TGCGCCAGGGTAGAGACCCAGTACTTC
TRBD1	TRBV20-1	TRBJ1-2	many	CSASDPLTGGYGYTF	TGCAGTGCTAGTGACCCTCTGACAGGGGGATATGGCTACACCTTC
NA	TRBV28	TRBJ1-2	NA	CASSRPGPYGYTF	TGTGCCAGCAGTAGGCCAGGGCCTTATGGCTACACCTTC
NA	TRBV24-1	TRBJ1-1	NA	CATSDYIGRAFF	TGTGCCACCAGTGATTATATAGGGAGAGCTTTCTTT
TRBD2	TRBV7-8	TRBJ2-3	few	CASSLPYALDSTSGSPPTDTQYF	TGTGCCAGCAGCTTGCCGTATGCCCTGGACAGCACTAGCGGGAGCCCCCCCACAGATACGCAGTATTTT
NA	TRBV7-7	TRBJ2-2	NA	CASSPGSRRLNTGELFF	TGTGCTAGCAGCCCCGGGTCCAGGAGACTGAACACCGGGGAGCTGTTTTTT
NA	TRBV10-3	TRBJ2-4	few	CAISESGGIIQYF	TGTGCCATCAGTGAGTCCGGGGGCATCATTCAGTACTTC
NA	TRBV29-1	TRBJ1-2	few	CSVEATGFDYGYTF	TGCAGCGTTGAAGCGACAGGTTTCGACTATGGCTACACCTTC
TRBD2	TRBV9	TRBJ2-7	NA	CASSPLGAGGYEQYF	TGTGCCAGCAGCCCCCTAGGGGCGGGAGGGTACGAGCAGTACTTC
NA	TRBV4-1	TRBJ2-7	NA	CASSQDRIFYEQYF	TGCGCCAGCAGCCAAGACCGCATATTCTACGAGCAGTACTTC
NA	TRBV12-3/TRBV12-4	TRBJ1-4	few	CASSLSPQGREKLFF	TGTGCCAGCAGTTTATCCCCGCAGGGTCGTGAAAAACTGTTTTTT
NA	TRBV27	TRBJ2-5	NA	CASSFDPEETQYF	TGTGCCAGCAGTTTTGATCCCGAAGAGACCCAGTACTTC
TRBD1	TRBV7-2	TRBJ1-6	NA	CASSLAGLRGRPSRSPLHF	TGTGCCAGCAGCTTAGCGGGCCTAAGGGGGCGCCCATCGCGTTCACCCCTCCACTTT
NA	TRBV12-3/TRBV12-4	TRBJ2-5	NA	CASSLPNHQETQYF	TGTGCCAGCAGTTTACCTAACCATCAAGAGACCCAGTACTTC
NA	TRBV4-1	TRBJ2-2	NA	CASSQDMESGELFF	TGCGCCAGCAGCCAAGATATGGAGTCCGGGGAGCTGTTTTTT
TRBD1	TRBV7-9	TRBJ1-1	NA	CASSFGQVNTEAFF	TGTGCCAGCAGTTTCGGACAGGTGAACACTGAAGCTTTCTTT
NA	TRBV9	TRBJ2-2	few	CASSPRLSMRDTGELFF	TGTGCCAGCAGCCCTCGGCTCTCAATGAGGGACACCGGGGAGCTGTTTTTT
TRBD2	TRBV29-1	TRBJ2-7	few	CSVEGLGYEQYF	TGCAGCGTTGAGGGACTAGGCTACGAGCAGTACTTC
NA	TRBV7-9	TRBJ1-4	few	CASERGTNEKLFF	TGTGCCTCAGAGAGGGGAACTAATGAAAAACTGTTTTTT
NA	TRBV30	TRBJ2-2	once	CAWRWGGELFF	TGTGCCTGGAGATGGGGCGGGGAGCTGTTTTTT
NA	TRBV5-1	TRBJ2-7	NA	CASSFSGLISYEQYF	TGCGCCAGCAGCTTCTCGGGGCTGATCTCCTACGAGCAGTACTTC
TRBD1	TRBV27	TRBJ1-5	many	CASSRQGNQPQHF	TGTGCCAGCAGTCGACAGGGAAATCAGCCCCAGCATTTT
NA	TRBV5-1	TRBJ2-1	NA	CASSLTLVRLRYNEQFF	TGCGCCAGCAGCTTGACCCTCGTTCGACTTCGTTACAATGAGCAGTTCTTC
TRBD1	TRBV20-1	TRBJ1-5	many	CSALTDRQHF	TGCAGTGCTCTCACGGACAGGCAGCATTTT
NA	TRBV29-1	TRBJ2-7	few	CSAGSLRGPEEQYF	TGCAGCGCTGGCTCGTTGAGAGGGCCGGAGGAGCAGTACTTC
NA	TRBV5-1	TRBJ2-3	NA	CASSLVLGPGYGDTQYF	TGCGCCAGCAGCTTGGTCCTCGGGCCCGGGTATGGAGATACGCAGTATTTT
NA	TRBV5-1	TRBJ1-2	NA	CASSFGFVGGNGYTF	TGCGCCAGCAGCTTTGGCTTTGTGGGGGGCAATGGCTACACCTTC
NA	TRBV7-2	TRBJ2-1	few	CASRELFHEHFF	TGTGCCAGCAGAGAGCTATTTCATGAGCACTTCTTC
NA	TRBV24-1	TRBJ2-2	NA	CATSETWGGELFF	TGTGCCACCTCCGAAACGTGGGGCGGGGAGCTGTTTTTT
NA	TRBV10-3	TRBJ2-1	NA	CAISGGSGGRNEQFF	TGTGCCATCAGTGGGGGTAGCGGAGGAAGGAATGAGCAGTTCTTC
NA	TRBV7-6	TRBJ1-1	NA	CASSLEGQAFF	TGTGCCAGCAGCTTAGAGGGGCAAGCTTTCTTT
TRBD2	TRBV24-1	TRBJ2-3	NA	CATSDPGLAGDGTDTQYF	TGTGCCACCAGTGACCCAGGACTAGCGGGAGACGGCACAGATACGCAGTATTTT
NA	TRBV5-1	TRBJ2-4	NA	CASSLGELAKNIQYF	TGCGCCAGCAGCTTGGGGGAGCTAGCCAAAAACATTCAGTACTTC
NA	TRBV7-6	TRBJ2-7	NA	CASSLEGSDPYEQYF	TGTGCCAGCAGCTTAGAAGGCAGCGACCCCTACGAGCAGTACTTC
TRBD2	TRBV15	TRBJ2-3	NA	CATSREGTRKDTQYF	TGTGCCACCAGCAGAGAAGGGACTAGAAAGGATACGCAGTATTTT
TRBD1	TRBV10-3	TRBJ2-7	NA	CAISGQGGNEQYF	TGTGCCATCAGCGGACAGGGGGGCAACGAGCAGTACTTC
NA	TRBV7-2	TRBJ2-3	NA	CASSRRLANTDTQYF	TGTGCCAGCAGCCGCCGGCTAGCCAACACAGATACGCAGTATTTT
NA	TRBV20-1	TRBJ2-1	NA	CSASGSEGSYNEQFF	TGCAGTGCTAGCGGTAGCGAAGGCTCCTACAATGAGCAGTTCTTC
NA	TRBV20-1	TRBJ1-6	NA	CSAQSISDRPYNSPLHF	TGCAGTGCTCAATCTATATCCGACAGGCCCTATAATTCACCCCTCCACTTT
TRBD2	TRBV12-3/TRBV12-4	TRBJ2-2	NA	CASSLTSGRITGELFF	TGTGCCAGCAGTTTAACTAGCGGGAGAATCACCGGGGAGCTGTTTTTT
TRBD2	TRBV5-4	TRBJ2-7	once	CASSRGLAAYEQYF	TGTGCCAGCAGCAGGGGACTAGCGGCCTACGAGCAGTACTTC
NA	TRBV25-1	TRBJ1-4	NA	CASSSGMMATNEKLFF	TGTGCCAGCAGTTCGGGGATGATGGCAACTAATGAAAAACTGTTTTTT
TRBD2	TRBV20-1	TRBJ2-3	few	CSARSPGLAGSTDTQYF	TGCAGTGCTAGATCCCCGGGGCTAGCGGGAAGCACAGATACGCAGTATTTT
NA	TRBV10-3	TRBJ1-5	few	CAARAPGNQPQHF	TGTGCCGCCCGGGCCCCCGGCAATCAGCCCCAGCATTTT